The 8 T cell receptor beta chains given below trace back to one sample, sequenced in a study of T cells after yellow fever vaccination. MiXCR, applied by TCRdb to the 5' RACE reads, yields one record per CDR3 protein. The sample has 300,000 to 400,000 distinct CDR3 sequences, over 8% seen once. This material consisted of PBMCs, taken on the day of the first yellow fever vaccination. All receptors come from a man younger than 35 who received the YFV17D yellow fever vaccine.

The chain joins TRBV12-3 or TRBV12-4 to TRBJ1-5; 9 nucleotides line up with TRBD1. The CDR3 contains 15 residues. V was pared by 5 bases and J by 4 bases, with 6 bases of the junction left unmatched. The CDR3 nucleotides are TGTGCCAGCAGTCCAGACGGGACAGGGAATCAGCCCCAGCATTTT. This encodes CASSPDGTGNQPQHF.

The chain couples TRBV5-1 to TRBJ2-1; D could derive from TRBD1 or TRBD2 (5 bases each). Germline V CDR1 and CDR2: SGHRS, YFSETQ. V was trimmed by 1 base and J by 8 bases, leaving 10 bases between them. The CDR3 is 13 amino acids. The CDR3 sequence: CASSLWGTDEQFF. The CDR3 DNA reads TGCGCCAGCAGCTTGTGGGGGACGGATGAGCAGTTCTTC.

V usage is TRBV7-8 and J usage is TRBJ2-7; no definite D call. Germline V CDR1 and CDR2: SGHVS, FQNEAQ. This CDR3 has 14 residues. Deletions cut 3 bases from V and 1 base from J, with 10 bases between. In nucleotides, the CDR3 is TGTGCCAGCAGCTTGTTTCCTGGGTCCTACGAGCAGTACTTC. It specifies CASSLFPGSYEQYF.

This clonotype was observed a few times. The chain uses TRBV5-1 and TRBJ2-4, with D tentatively TRBD1 or TRBD2 (6 bases each). V was cut by 3 bases and J by 1 base, with 14 bases left in between. Germline CDR1 and CDR2: SGHRS and YFSETQ. The CDR3 sequence is 16 residues long. In DNA, the CDR3 is TGCGCCAGCAGCTCGGAGGGGGGCCGGGCCAAAAACATTCAGTACTTC. Amino acid sequence: CASSSEGGRAKNIQYF.

The V gene is TRBV21-1, the J gene TRBJ2-7. TRBV21-1 is shown as a pseudogene. This CDR3 contains 12 residues. DNA for the CDR3: TGTGCCAGCAGCCCTTGTTCCTACGAGCAGTACGTC. Translating gives CASSPCSYEQYV.

This clonotype has more than one count but fewer than ten. The gene calls are TRBV12-3 or TRBV12-4 and TRBJ1-1; 7 bases agree with TRBD1. The V and J ends lost 3 bases and 6 bases, in that order; junction bases with no gene match: 7. This CDR3 is 14 amino acids long. The CDR3 spells CASSFGLTGPEAFF. The CDR3 DNA reads TGTGCCAGCAGTTTCGGACTGACAGGGCCTGAAGCTTTCTTT.

The sample holds a few counts of this clonotype. The chain employs TRBV5-1 and TRBJ1-2; 7 bases align to TRBD1. Germline loops: CDR1 SGHRS, CDR2 YFSETQ. The CDR3 length is 16 residues. Trimming at V came to 5 bases and at J to 3 bases, leaving 13 bases not matched to a gene. The CDR3 region is CASSYNPGGEDYGYTF. CDR3 coding DNA: TGCGCCAGCAGTTACAACCCAGGGGGGGAAGACTATGGCTACACCTTC.

This clonotype was observed a few times. The rearrangement links TRBV20-1 to TRBJ1-1, with 7 bases identical to TRBD1. The CDR3 is 11 residues long. Germline assignment: CDR1 DFQATT and CDR2 SNEGSKA (reference sequence). CDR3 coding DNA: TGCAGAAGACAGGGGAACACTGAAGCTTTCTTT. As protein: CRRQGNTEAFF.